This is a list of T cell receptor beta chains from one sample in a study of T-cell memory formation after mild COVID-19. TCRdb re-called the 5' RACE reads with MiXCR, one entry per CDR3 protein. Counted here are some 300,000 distinct CDR3 sequences, roughly 20% occurring once; the ten biggest clones make up over 20%. What was sequenced was PBMCs or a T cell subset sorted from them (not recorded which). The receptors were sampled from a man younger than 35 who had mild COVID-19 (a few samples of this study predate the infection). Cell type and time point are not known. The CDR3 runs from the conserved cysteine through the conserved F or W. Each record gives: J gene, D gene, V gene, clone size, CDR3 DNA, CDR3 protein. The D gene is left open where the match is weak. Rows give clone size only sometimes, using once, few, many, or a class for an expanded clone.

J: TRBJ1-5
D: .
V: TRBV5-1
size: .
DNA: TGCGCCAGCAGCTTGGAGGGAAGGAGCAATCAGCCCCAGCATTTT
CDR3: CASSLEGRSNQPQHF

J: TRBJ1-3
D: .
V: TRBV20-1
size: many
DNA: TGCAGTGCGCAATTACAGGGAACCGCCATATATTTT
CDR3: CSAQLQGTAIYF

J: TRBJ2-2
D: .
V: TRBV11-1
size: .
DNA: TGTGCCAACACCCCCGGAGGGGAGCTGTTTTTT
CDR3: CANTPGGELFF

J: TRBJ1-5
D: .
V: TRBV6-2/TRBV6-3
size: once
DNA: TGTGCCAGCAGTGCCTGGGGGGGGAATAGCAATCAGCCCCAGCATTTT
CDR3: CASSAWGGNSNQPQHF

J: TRBJ1-1
D: .
V: TRBV7-9
size: .
DNA: TGTGCCAGCAGTCCTAGTACGACGAACACTGAAGCTTTCTTT
CDR3: CASSPSTTNTEAFF

J: TRBJ2-1
D: .
V: TRBV18
size: .
DNA: TGTGCCAGCTCACCACGGAAAGGCGCGAACTCCTACAATGAGCAGTTCTTC
CDR3: CASSPRKGANSYNEQFF

J: TRBJ2-3
D: TRBD2
V: TRBV6-6
size: few
DNA: TGTGCCAGCAGAGTTAGCGGGGGAGGCACAGATACGCAGTATTTT
CDR3: CASRVSGGGTDTQYF

J: TRBJ2-5
D: .
V: TRBV2
size: .
DNA: TGTGCCAGCGGTAATGGTGGGGCTCAAGAGACCCAGTACTTC
CDR3: CASGNGGAQETQYF

J: TRBJ1-4
D: TRBD1
V: TRBV10-3
size: .
DNA: TGTGCCATCAGTTTGGGACAGAGCCCTGCTAATGAAAAACTGTTTTTT
CDR3: CAISLGQSPANEKLFF

J: TRBJ2-2
D: .
V: TRBV7-6
size: .
DNA: TGTGCCAGCAGCTTAGTCTTGGGCTCCGGGGAGCTGTTTTTT
CDR3: CASSLVLGSGELFF

J: TRBJ2-1
D: .
V: TRBV7-7
size: .
DNA: TGTGCTAGCAGCTTAATCAGGGGTAATGAGCAGTTCTTC
CDR3: CASSLIRGNEQFF

J: TRBJ2-6
D: TRBD1
V: TRBV27
size: .
DNA: TGTGCCAGCCGGGACAGCTACTCTGGGGCCAACGTCCTGACTTTC
CDR3: CASRDSYSGANVLTF

J: TRBJ1-1
D: .
V: TRBV7-9
size: .
DNA: TGTGCCAGCAGCAAATATCGGTTGTTGGGAGCTTTCTTT
CDR3: CASSKYRLLGAFF

J: TRBJ2-2
D: .
V: TRBV5-1
size: once
DNA: TGCGCCAGCAGCCCCCTCAGGGTTTCGAACACCGGGGAGCTGTTTTTT
CDR3: CASSPLRVSNTGELFF

J: TRBJ2-3
D: TRBD2
V: TRBV3-1
size: many
DNA: TGTGCCAGCAGCCAAGGGGTCAGCGGGGGGGCCGGTACGCAGTATTTT
CDR3: CASSQGVSGGAGTQYF

J: TRBJ2-1
D: TRBD1
V: TRBV4-3
size: .
DNA: TGCGCCAGCATCTACTTAGAGGGACAGGGGACGGGTGAGCAGTTCTTC
CDR3: CASIYLEGQGTGEQFF

J: TRBJ2-5
D: .
V: TRBV7-9
size: .
DNA: TGTGCCAGCAGCTTAGTGGGTGCGGTGGCCGGGGAGACCCAGTACTTC
CDR3: CASSLVGAVAGETQYF

J: TRBJ2-7
D: .
V: TRBV19
size: .
DNA: TGTGCCAGTAAAGTTAGGGTGGGTCCCTACGAGCAGTACTTC
CDR3: CASKVRVGPYEQYF

J: TRBJ2-1
D: .
V: TRBV5-1
size: few
DNA: TGCGCCAGCAGCTTGGTGGGGCAAAGCTCCTACAATGAGCAGTTCTTC
CDR3: CASSLVGQSSYNEQFF

J: TRBJ1-2
D: .
V: TRBV20-1
size: .
DNA: TGCAGTGCTAGAGATCTTGTGGATGGCTACACCTTC
CDR3: CSARDLVDGYTF

J: TRBJ2-6
D: .
V: TRBV27
size: .
DNA: TGTGCCAGCAGTCCAATGGTCTCTGGGGCCAACGTCCTGACTTTC
CDR3: CASSPMVSGANVLTF

J: TRBJ2-2
D: .
V: TRBV7-3
size: few
DNA: TGTGCCAGCAGCTCCCTTGGGGCGGCGAACACCGGGGAGCTGTTTTTT
CDR3: CASSSLGAANTGELFF

J: TRBJ1-3
D: .
V: TRBV15
size: .
DNA: TGTGCCACCAGCAGAGATCGCGGGGTTACTGGAAACACCATATATTTT
CDR3: CATSRDRGVTGNTIYF

J: TRBJ1-2
D: .
V: TRBV12-3/TRBV12-4
size: many
DNA: TGTGCCAGCAGTTTAAATGGCTACACCTTC
CDR3: CASSLNGYTF

J: TRBJ2-1
D: .
V: TRBV5-1
size: few
DNA: TGCGCCAGCAGTCAGGGGCCTCCAGAGAATGAGCAGTTCTTC
CDR3: CASSQGPPENEQFF

J: TRBJ1-4
D: .
V: TRBV30
size: few
DNA: TGTGCCTGGAGTACACAGGGAAGTATAATCTCATCAACTAATGAAAAACTGTTTTTT
CDR3: CAWSTQGSIISSTNEKLFF

J: TRBJ1-5
D: .
V: TRBV12-3/TRBV12-4
size: few
DNA: TGTGCCAGCAGTTTATCGGGGGGATATCAGCCCCAGCATTTT
CDR3: CASSLSGGYQPQHF

J: TRBJ2-5
D: TRBD1
V: TRBV4-2
size: few
DNA: TGTGCCAGCAGCCACCCTACGGGACAGGGGGCAGAGACCCAGTACTTC
CDR3: CASSHPTGQGAETQYF

J: TRBJ1-2
D: .
V: TRBV20-1
size: few
DNA: TGCAGTGCTAGAGCTGAGGTGGGACACTCTCTAATCTTC
CDR3: CSARAEVGHSLIF

J: TRBJ1-3
D: .
V: TRBV12-3/TRBV12-4
size: .
DNA: TGTGCCAGCACGGAAAGCAGCTCTGGAAACACCATATATTTT
CDR3: CASTESSSGNTIYF

J: TRBJ2-4
D: .
V: TRBV19
size: .
DNA: TGTGCCAGTAGTATGCGGGGAAACATTCAGTACTTC
CDR3: CASSMRGNIQYF

J: TRBJ2-1
D: TRBD2
V: TRBV7-2
size: .
DNA: TGTGCCAGCAGCCCGGGGGGTAACAATGAGCAGTTCTTC
CDR3: CASSPGGNNEQFF

J: TRBJ1-1
D: TRBD1
V: TRBV6-5
size: few
DNA: TGTGCCAGCAGTTACTCCGGACAGGGGAGCACTGAAGCTTTCTTT
CDR3: CASSYSGQGSTEAFF

J: TRBJ1-1
D: .
V: TRBV12-3/TRBV12-4
size: many
DNA: TGTGCCAGCAGTTTAGGTGTAGCTTTCTTT
CDR3: CASSLGVAFF